This T cell receptor (beta chain) was sequenced for a study of shared clonotypes between healthy human individuals. Across the whole study: Participating donors consisted of a couple of women and a few men aged 18 to 49.

The assay was carried out at the deep level. Original processing methods: Filtering differed because ImmunoSEQ produced junction-only sequences that carried no quality scores. Some clones are missing from TCRdb's copy, which holds only in-frame ones; the method was immunoSEQ multiplex PCR. D and trimming were read from the DNA, whereas the V and J calls and clone size are those reported in that table. This table has around 500,000 clones, more than 65% appearing once. In germline, CDR1 is MNHNY, CDR2 SVGAGI (reference sequence). This CDR3 region has 13 residues. V was shortened by 2 bases and J by 6 bases, with 8 bases between the two germline ends.

Sequences were obtained from PBMCs. The chain links TRBV6-6 to TRBJ2-4, with D unresolved. This sequence was found in a woman in her thirties or forties in good health. Some clones in this sample may be carry-over from other donors' samples. CDR3: CASSYRDGNIQYF. The CDR3, as DNA: TGTGCCAGCAGTTACAGGGATGGAAACATTCAGTACTTC.